A single sample gave rise to the 18 T cell receptor beta chains below, sequenced in a study of CD8 T cells in Susac syndrome. Random-hexamer reverse transcription was applied to about 0.45 to 1 ug RNA. TCRdb used MiXCR to reprocess the immunoSEQ multiplex PCR reads, holding one entry per CDR3 protein. The table shows fewer than 200,000 distinct CDR3 sequences, with 85% to 95% occurring only once. Sequenced input: CD8+ T cells from PBMCs. The receptors here all came from a human donor with multiple sclerosis.

V is TRBV20-1 and J is TRBJ2-1; D may be TRBD1 or TRBD2 (6 bases each). The CDR3 covers 15 residues. Trimming took 3 bases from V and 8 from J, leaving 20 bases between them. Germline V gives CDR1 DFQATT, CDR2 SNEGSKA (reference sequence). The CDR3 nucleotides read TGCAGTGCTAGGGAGGGGCAGGGGAGGTACGATGAGCAGTTCTTC. Translation: CSAREGQGRYDEQFF.

This chain uses TRBV12-5 with TRBJ1-1; the match to TRBD1 covers 11 bases. J gave up 4 bases and V 1 base, and 5 bases lay outside the gene matches. The CDR3 runs to 16 residues. The germline V gene has CDR1 LGHNT and CDR2 FRNRAP. The DNA for the CDR3 is TGTGCTAGTGGTTTGGGGACAGGGGGCGATCTCACTGAAGCTTTCTTT. It yields the protein CASGLGTGGDLTEAFF.

The chain couples TRBV3-1 to TRBJ2-2; D unclear. The CDR3 spans 17 residues. Germline assignment: CDR1 LGHDT and CDR2 YNNKEL (reference sequence). V was cut by 2 bases and J by 4 bases, with 17 bases left in between. CDR3 loop: CASSQILASRATGELFF. The CDR3 bases are TGTGCCAGCAGCCAAATTTTGGCCAGCCGAGCCACCGGGGAGCTGTTTTTT.

This rearrangement joins TRBV20-1 to TRBJ2-7, with a tentative D call TRBD2 (5 bases). Per germline, CDR1 DFQATT and CDR2 SNEGSKA (reference sequence). The CDR3 is 14 amino acids. V shed 4 bases and J shed 0 bases, with 13 bases lying between them. The CDR3: CSATLLELSYEQYF. The CDR3 DNA follows: TGCAGTGCTACCCTACTAGAACTCTCCTACGAGCAGTACTTC.

The chain has TRBV29-1 and TRBJ2-6, with D tentatively TRBD1 (5 bases). V lost 0 bases and J lost 0, with 6 bases in between. The length of the CDR3 is 15 residues. Germline CDR1 SQVTM, CDR2 ANQGSEA. The CDR3: CSVEDRASGANVLTF. The CDR3 nucleotides are TGCAGCGTTGAAGACAGGGCCTCTGGGGCCAACGTCCTGACTTTC.

The chain employs TRBV13 and TRBJ1-1; unclear D gene. The CDR3 is made up of 12 amino acids. The germline V gene has CDR1 PRHDT and CDR2 FYEKMQ (reference sequence). V dropped 5 bases and J dropped 8 bases, with 12 bases sitting between them. This chain's CDR3 is CASSQKPGEAFF. DNA for the CDR3: TGTGCCAGCAGCCAGAAACCAGGAGAAGCTTTCTTT.

This clonotype was seen once. The rearrangement links TRBV9 to TRBJ2-1, with D possibly matching TRBD1 (5 bases). The length of the CDR3 is 18 residues. The ends were cut back, 0 bases at V and 4 bases at J, with 20 bases in the middle. Germline V gene sequence: CDR1 SGDLS, CDR2 YYNGEE. The CDR3 DNA is TGTGCCAGCAGCGTAGGATCCGGGTCCAGGGCGATATACAATGAGCAGTTCTTC. Amino acid sequence: CASSVGSGSRAIYNEQFF. Full variable domain (missing parts from reference TRBV9 and TRBJ2-1): DSGVTQTPKHLITATGQRVTLRCSPRSGDLSVYWYQQSLDQGLQFLIQYYNGEERAKGNILERFSAQQFPDLHSELNLSSLELGDSALYFCASSVGSGSRAIYNEQFFGPGTRLTVL.

The rearrangement links TRBV28 to TRBJ2-1; TRBD1 is a possible D gene (5 bases). V gave up 2 bases and J gave up 10 bases, with 12 bases separating them. Germline-derived CDR1 and CDR2 are MDHEN and SYDVKM. This CDR3 is 13 amino acids long. The CDR3 is CASSLDRSEEQFF. The CDR3 DNA is TGTGCCAGCAGTTTAGACAGATCAGAGGAGCAGTTCTTC.

The gene calls are TRBV2 and TRBJ2-7; no clear D. V was shortened by 7 bases and J by 3 bases, with 16 bases between the two germline ends. The germline gives CDR1 SNHLY, CDR2 FYNNEI. This CDR3 has 14 residues. The CDR3 coding sequence is TGTGCCAGCATTTGGATCGGAACGAACTACGAGCAGTACTTC. It codes for CASIWIGTNYEQYF.

This clonotype was observed once. V and J are TRBV25-1 and TRBJ2-7, with TRBD1 as a possible D gene (7 bases). Deletions cut 8 bases from V and 5 bases from J, with 16 bases between. Germline CDR1 and CDR2: MGHDK and SYGVNS. The CDR3 spans 13 residues. Here the CDR3 reads CASGQGGKDEQYF. In DNA form, the CDR3 reads TGTGCCAGCGGGCAGGGGGGAAAGGACGAGCAGTACTTC.

The rearrangement links TRBV5-6 to TRBJ2-7; D not certain. The CDR3 covers 13 residues. Germline V lookup: CDR1 SGHDT, CDR2 YYEEEE. Trimming stripped 0 bases from V and 3 bases from J, with 7 bases between. This CDR3 is CASSLEADYEQYF. CDR3 sequence (DNA): TGTGCCAGCAGCTTGGAGGCGGACTACGAGCAGTACTTC.

The chain employs TRBV19 and TRBJ2-7; weak D call: TRBD1 (6 bases). The V and J ends lost 6 bases and 0 bases respectively, with 12 bases between them. Germline V CDR1 and CDR2: LNHDA, SQIVND (reference sequence). This CDR3 spans 14 amino acids. The CDR3 sequence: CASRPWDTSYEQYF. CDR3 DNA: TGTGCCAGTAGACCTTGGGACACCTCCTACGAGCAGTACTTC. Filled out from reference TRBV19 and TRBJ2-7, the complete variable domain reads DGGITQSPKYLFRKEGQNVTLSCEQNLNHDAMYWYRQDPGQGLRLIYYSQIVNDFQKGDIAEGYSVSREKKESFPLTVTSAQKNPTAFYLCASRPWDTSYEQYFGPGTRLTVT.

DNA for the CDR3: TGCAGCGTTGAAGGGGATAGCGGGAGCTCCTACAATGAGCAGTTCTTC. Residues: CSVEGDSGSSYNEQFF. This chain uses TRBV29-1 with TRBJ2-1, with 9 bases aligning to TRBD2. Unmatched junction bases numbered 4, after V lost 1 base and J lost 0 bases. Germline V CDR1 and CDR2: SQVTM, ANQGSEA. The CDR3 is 16 residues long.

The chain uses TRBV9 and TRBJ1-2; possibly TRBD1 for D (6 bases). The germline gives CDR1 SGDLS, CDR2 YYNGEE. This CDR3 contains 12 residues. V gave up 3 bases and J gave up 9 bases, with 12 bases separating them. As DNA, the CDR3 is TGTGCCAGCAGCGCTCAGGGGACCAGCTACACCTTC. This translates into CASSAQGTSYTF.

V gene TRBV9 combines with J gene TRBJ2-1; 9 bases line up with TRBD2. V was clipped by 4 bases and J by 2 bases; unmatched bases: 13. Germline-derived CDR1 and CDR2 are SGDLS and YYNGEE. The CDR3 runs to 18 residues. The CDR3 bases are TGTGCCAGCAGCAACGGACAGTTGGCTAGCGGGACCTACAATGAGCAGTTCTTC. It is translated as CASSNGQLASGTYNEQFF. The variable domain in full, with the rest retrieved from reference TRBV9 and TRBJ2-1, is DSGVTQTPKHLITATGQRVTLRCSPRSGDLSVYWYQQSLDQGLQFLIQYYNGEERAKGNILERFSAQQFPDLHSELNLSSLELGDSALYFCASSNGQLASGTYNEQFFGPGTRLTVL.

The CDR3 coding sequence is TGTGCCAGCTCCCCGGGACTAGCGGGCATCTACGAGCAGTACTTC. This translates into CASSPGLAGIYEQYF. The chain joins TRBV18 to TRBJ2-7; 12 nucleotides align to TRBD2. The germline V gene encodes CDR1 KGHSH and CDR2 LQKENI. The CDR3 loop spans 15 amino acids. V shed 6 bases and J 3 bases; nucleotides not matched to a gene: 6. Full variable domain (rest looked up from reference TRBV18 and TRBJ2-7): NAGVMQNPRHLVRRRGQEARLRCSPMKGHSHVYWYRQLPEEGLKFMVYLQKENIIDESGMPKERFSAEFPKEGPSILRIQQVVRGDSAAYFCASSPGLAGIYEQYFGPGTRLTVT.

This chain connects TRBV20-1 to TRBJ1-1, with D hard to call. In germline, CDR1 is DFQATT, CDR2 SNEGSKA (reference sequence). The V and J ends lost 6 bases and 8 bases respectively, with 10 bases between them. This CDR3 spans 10 amino acids. The CDR3 DNA is TGCAGTGCGCAAACAGAGGAAGCTTTCTTT. Translating gives CSAQTEEAFF.

On this clonotype itself: An end of the junction does not agree with germline; a read error may underlie this. The chain combines TRBV6-5 with TRBJ1-1, with D perhaps TRBD1 (5 bases). From germline, CDR1 is MNHEY and CDR2 SVGAGI. The CDR3 spans 12 residues. CDR3: CASSNSQGSAFF. The CDR3 nucleotides read TGTGCCAGCAGTAACTCCCAGGGCTCGGCTTTCTTT.